This TCR beta chain was identified during a study of T cells after yellow fever vaccination. Background on the study: SMART-Seq v4 Ultra Low Input prepared libraries from low-cell fractions.

This clonotype has more than one count but fewer than ten. Its specificity is unknown. As TCR cDNA was made by 5'RACE template switching, a universal primer site and UMIs were added. TCRdb re-analysed the 5' RACE reads in MiXCR, keeping a single row per CDR3 protein. The sample has 300,000 to 350,000 distinct CDR3 sequences, approximately 11% seen once. J lost 2 bases, V lost 9 bases, and 4 bases had no gene match. The CDR3 is 14 residues long. The germline V gene encodes CDR1 MNHEY and CDR2 SVGEGT. Study-wide results and caveats: Contamination by abundant bulk-population clonotypes could be present in FACS-sorted repertoires. Most clones from primary vaccination were detected again post-booster (roughly 96% CD4, 88% CD8).

The sample consisted of CD4+ T cells sorted from PBMCs, taken 45 days after the yellow fever booster vaccination. This rearrangement joins TRBV6-2 or TRBV6-3 to TRBJ2-6, with 7 nucleotides matching TRBD1. This TCR was recovered from a man aged 18 to 29 who received the YFV17D yellow fever vaccine. CDR3 in amino acids: CASTTGAGANVLTF. The CDR3 DNA follows: TGTGCCAGTACCACAGGGGCTGGGGCCAACGTCCTGACTTTC.